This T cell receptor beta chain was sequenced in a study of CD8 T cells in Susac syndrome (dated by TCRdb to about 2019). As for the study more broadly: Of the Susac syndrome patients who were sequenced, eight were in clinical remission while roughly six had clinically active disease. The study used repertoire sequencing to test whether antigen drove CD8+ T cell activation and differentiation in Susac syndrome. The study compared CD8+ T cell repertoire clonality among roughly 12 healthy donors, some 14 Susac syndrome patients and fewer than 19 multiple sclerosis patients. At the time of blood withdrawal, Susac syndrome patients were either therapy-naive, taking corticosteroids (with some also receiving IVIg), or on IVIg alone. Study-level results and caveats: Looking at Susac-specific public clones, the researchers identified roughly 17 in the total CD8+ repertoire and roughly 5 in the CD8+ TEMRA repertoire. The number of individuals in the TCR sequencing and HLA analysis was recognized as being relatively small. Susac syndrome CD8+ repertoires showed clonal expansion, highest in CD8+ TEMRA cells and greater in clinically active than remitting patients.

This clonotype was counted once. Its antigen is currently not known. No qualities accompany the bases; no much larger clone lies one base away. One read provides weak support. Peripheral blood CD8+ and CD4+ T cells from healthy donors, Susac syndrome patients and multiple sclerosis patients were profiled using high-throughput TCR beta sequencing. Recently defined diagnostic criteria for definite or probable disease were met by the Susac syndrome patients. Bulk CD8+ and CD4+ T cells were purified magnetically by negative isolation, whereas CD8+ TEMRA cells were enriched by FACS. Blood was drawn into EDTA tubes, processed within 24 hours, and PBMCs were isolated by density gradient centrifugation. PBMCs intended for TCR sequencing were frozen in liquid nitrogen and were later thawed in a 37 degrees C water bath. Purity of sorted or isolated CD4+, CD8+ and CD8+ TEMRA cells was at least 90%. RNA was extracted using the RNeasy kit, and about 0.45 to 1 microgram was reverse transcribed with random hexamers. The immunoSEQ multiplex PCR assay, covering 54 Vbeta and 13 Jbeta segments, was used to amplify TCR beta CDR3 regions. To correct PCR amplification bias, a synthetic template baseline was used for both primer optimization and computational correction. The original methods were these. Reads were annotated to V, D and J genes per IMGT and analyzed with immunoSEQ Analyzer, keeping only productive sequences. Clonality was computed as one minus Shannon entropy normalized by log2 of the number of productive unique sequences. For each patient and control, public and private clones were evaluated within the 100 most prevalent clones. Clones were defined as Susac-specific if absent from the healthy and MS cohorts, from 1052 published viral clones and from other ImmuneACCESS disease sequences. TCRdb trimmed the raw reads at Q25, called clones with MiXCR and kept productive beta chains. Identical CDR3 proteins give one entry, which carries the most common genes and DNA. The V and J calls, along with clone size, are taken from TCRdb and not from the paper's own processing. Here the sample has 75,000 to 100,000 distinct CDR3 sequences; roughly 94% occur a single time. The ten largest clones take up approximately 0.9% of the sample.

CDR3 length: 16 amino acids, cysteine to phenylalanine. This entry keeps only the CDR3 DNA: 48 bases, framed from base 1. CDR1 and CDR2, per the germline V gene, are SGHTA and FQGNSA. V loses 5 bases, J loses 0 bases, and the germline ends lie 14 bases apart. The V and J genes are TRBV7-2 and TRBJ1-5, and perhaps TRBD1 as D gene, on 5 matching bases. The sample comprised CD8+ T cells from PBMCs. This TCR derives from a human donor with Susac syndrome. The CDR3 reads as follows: CASSPDSWVSNQPQHF. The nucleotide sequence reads TGTGCCAGCAGCCCTGACAGCTGGGTTAGCAATCAGCCCCAGCATTTT. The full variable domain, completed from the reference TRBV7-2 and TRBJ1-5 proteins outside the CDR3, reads GAGVSQSPSNKVTEKGKDVELRCDPISGHTALYWYRQSLGQGLEFLIYFQGNSAPDKSGLPSDRFSAERTGGSVSTLTIQRTQQEDSAVYLCASSPDSWVSNQPQHFGDGTRLSIL.